One and the same sample provided the 17 T cell receptor beta chains below, sequenced in a study of T cell responses to AZD1222 COVID-19 vaccine. Assay: immunoSEQ multiplex PCR; the TCRdb copy retains only in-frame clones and omits some. The sample includes around 160,000 clones, about 91% of them seen just once. The source was peripheral blood, collected 28 days after the second AZD1222 dose. These receptors all stem from an adult who received the AZD1222 COVID-19 vaccine.

The rearrangement joins TRBV5-6 to TRBJ2-3, with D hard to call. Per the germline V gene, CDR1 is SGHDT and CDR2 is YYEEEE. Trimming shortened V by 5 bases and J by 0 bases, and 7 bases separated the two germline ends. The CDR3 contains 13 residues. The CDR3 DNA reads TGTGCCAGCAGATGGAGTAGCACAGATACGCAGTATTTT. Translation: CASRWSSTDTQYF.

This clone was detected once. The CDR3 is CASSFLAGNEQFF. CDR3 DNA sequence: TGTGCCAGCAGTTTTCTAGCTGGCAATGAGCAGTTCTTC. V gene TRBV27 combines with J gene TRBJ2-1, with D perhaps matching TRBD2 (5 bases). This CDR3 spans 13 amino acids. Germline assignment: CDR1 MNHEY and CDR2 SMNVEV (reference sequence). V was trimmed by 3 bases and J by 6 bases, leaving 9 bases between them.

This clone was counted once. The chain employs TRBV6-6 and TRBJ2-7, with 8 bases lining up with TRBD1. The V gene's germline CDR1 is MNHNY and CDR2 SVGAGI (reference sequence). There are 15 residues in the CDR3. V lost 8 bases to trimming and J lost 3 bases; unmatched junction nucleotides: 12. CDR3 protein: CASAANLGQGYEQYF. The CDR3 coding sequence is TGTGCCAGCGCGGCAAACCTAGGACAGGGCTACGAGCAGTACTTC.

With regard to this clone: This same CDR3 is encoded by further DNA sequences in the sample. The rearrangement uses TRBV18 and TRBJ1-5, with D tentatively TRBD1 (5 bases). This CDR3 has 14 residues. Germline V gene lookup returns CDR1 KGHSH and CDR2 LQKENI. V lost 2 bases to trimming and J lost 4 bases, with 9 bases between them. The CDR3 protein is CASSPRDGNQPQHF. DNA for the CDR3: TGTGCCAGCTCACCAAGGGACGGTAATCAGCCCCAGCATTTT.

This clone was observed once. The chain combines TRBV10-3 with TRBJ1-3; D is perhaps TRBD1 (6 bases). Germline V gene sequence: CDR1 ENHRY, CDR2 SYGVKD. V was cut by 0 bases and J by 0 bases, with 12 bases left in between. The CDR3 is 17 amino acids. CDR3 in amino acids: CAISESGGLTSGNTIYF. The CDR3 nucleotides are TGTGCCATCAGTGAGTCTGGGGGGCTCACCTCTGGAAACACCATATATTTT.

V gene TRBV10-2 combines with J gene TRBJ1-5; 10 positions agree with TRBD1. Germline CDR1 and CDR2: WSHSY and SAAADI. The CDR3 length is 20 residues. V shed 7 bases, J shed 1 base, and the junction held 19 bases outside the gene matches. The CDR3 nucleotides read TGCGCCAGCACCCCGACAGGGGGCTTTGGGGATGGGAGCAGCAATCAGCCCCAGCATTTT. As protein: CASTPTGGFGDGSSNQPQHF.

The chain is built from TRBV27 and TRBJ1-6; a weak D match, TRBD1 (5 bases). The V end lost 6 bases, the J end lost 7 bases, and 19 bases lay between the germline ends. From germline, CDR1 is MNHEY and CDR2 SMNVEV (reference sequence). The CDR3 totals 16 residues. As DNA, the CDR3 is TGTGCCAGCAGCCGTATTTCCGGGACGGTAAATTCACCCCTCCACTTT. Encoded protein: CASSRISGTVNSPLHF.

The gene calls are TRBV25-1 and TRBJ1-1; the D is unclear. The CDR3 runs to 15 residues. Germline CDR1 reads MGHDK; CDR2 reads SYGVNS. Trimming took 5 bases from V and 1 from J, leaving 14 bases between them. The CDR3 is CASSNIASGNTEAFF. CDR3 DNA sequence: TGTGCCAGCAGTAACATCGCATCAGGGAACACTGAAGCTTTCTTT.

The chain combines TRBV6-6 with TRBJ2-1, with D perhaps given as TRBD1 or TRBD2 (6 bases each). Germline V gene data show CDR1 as MNHNY and CDR2 as SVGAGI (reference sequence). Trimming cost V 8 bases and J 6 bases, with 17 bases left between them. This CDR3 has 14 amino acids. CDR3: CASGQTSVGNEQFF. DNA for the CDR3: TGTGCCAGCGGACAGACTAGTGTCGGCAATGAGCAGTTCTTC.

This chain connects TRBV9 to TRBJ2-7, with D unresolved. This CDR3 region has 13 residues. Germline V CDR1 and CDR2: SGDLS, YYNGEE. The V and J ends lost 4 bases and 3 bases respectively, with 11 bases between them. The CDR3 reads CASSNTNSYEQYF. The CDR3 coding sequence is TGTGCCAGCAGCAACACAAACAGCTACGAGCAGTACTTC.

This clone has just one count. This sequence joins TRBV4-1 and TRBJ1-3; D remains unclear. Trimming stripped 0 bases from V and 2 bases from J, with 14 bases between. CDR1 is MGHRA and CDR2 is YSYEKL in the germline V gene. This CDR3 contains 17 residues. DNA of the CDR3: TGCGCCAGCAGCCAAGACCCTAACCGGGCTGCTGGAAACACCATATATTTT. It specifies CASSQDPNRAAGNTIYF.

The chain joins TRBV27 to TRBJ1-2; TRBD1 agrees at 7 bases. Losses at the gene ends were 3 bases for V and 8 bases for J; bases not matched to a gene: 12. CDR3 length: 15 residues. CDR1 and CDR2 from the germline V gene are MNHEY and SMNVEV (reference sequence). CDR3 sequence reads: CASSFMYRGSRGYTF. Written as DNA, the CDR3 is TGTGCCAGCAGTTTTATGTACAGGGGTTCGCGAGGCTACACCTTC.

The genes are TRBV20-1 and TRBJ2-1; perhaps TRBD1 as D (5 bases). With 6 bases removed from V and 8 bases from J, the gap between germline ends came to 11 bases. The CDR3 is made up of 11 amino acids. In germline, CDR1 is DFQATT, CDR2 SNEGSKA (reference sequence). CDR3 protein: CSARRRDEQFF. The CDR3 DNA is TGCAGTGCCAGACGCAGGGATGAGCAGTTCTTC.

The chain uses TRBV10-1 and TRBJ1-1, with D maybe TRBD1 (6 bases). Deletions cut 0 bases from V and 4 bases from J, with 9 bases between. Germline V gives CDR1 WNHNN, CDR2 SYGVQD (reference sequence). CDR3 length equals 14 residues. The DNA of the CDR3 is TGCGCCAGCAGTGAGTCGGGGGCCGGCACTGAAGCTTTCTTT. As protein: CASSESGAGTEAFF.

This clone came up once. This chain uses TRBV6-6 with TRBJ1-3; 12 bases align to TRBD1. Germline values: CDR1 MNHNY, CDR2 SVGAGI (reference sequence). V shed 5 bases, J shed 1 base, and the junction held 15 bases outside the gene matches. The CDR3 spans 20 residues. CDR3 protein: CASSPQGSRDRGRSGNTIYF. DNA for the CDR3: TGTGCCAGCAGTCCACAGGGGTCCCGGGACAGGGGGCGTTCTGGAAACACCATATATTTT.

J is TRBJ1-6 and V is TRBV7-9; TRBD1 might be the D (5 bases). Trimming removed 5 bases at V and 10 bases at J, with 15 bases between. The CDR3 contains 14 residues. Germline V gene data show CDR1 as SEHNR and CDR2 as FQNEAQ (reference sequence). CDR3: CASSPWGTGSPLHF. The CDR3 nucleotides are TGTGCCAGCAGCCCGTGGGGGACCGGCTCACCCCTCCACTTT.

The chain carries TRBV30 and TRBJ1-6, with D perhaps matching TRBD1 (6 bases). Germline-derived CDR1 and CDR2 are GTSNPN and SVGIG (reference sequence). This CDR3 has 12 amino acids. Trimming pared 4 bases from V and 7 bases from J, leaving 8 bases between. CDR3 sequence (DNA): TGTGCCTGGATTAGGGGGAATTCACCCCTCCACTTT. This encodes CAWIRGNSPLHF.